The sequence of this TCR beta chain was determined in a study (dated by TCRdb to between 2015 and 2016). Regarding the complete study: The study tested whether tumor-infiltrating Tregs in breast cancer are recruited from blood Tregs or converted in situ from other CD4+ T cell subsets.

General conclusions and limits of the study: The TCR gene usage of tumor memory CD4+ T cells clustered together with blood and lymph node memory CD4+ cells and with lymph node naive CD4+ cells. The TCR alpha and beta sequences of tumor-infiltrating Tregs showed the greatest overlap with tumor naive CD4+ T cells, followed by blood naive CD4+ T cells. Validation in the larger cohort was restricted to a single TCR beta V-J rearrangement rather than whole repertoires.

As regards this clonotype: Its binding antigen is unknown. Base qualities are missing; no much larger clone stands one base away. With the library built for alpha chains, this beta chain is off target and its frequency is not meaningful.

Full-length TCR variable regions were amplified by 5' RACE PCR with constant-region reverse primers, followed by semi-nested PCR with Nested Universal Primer A. Using the ReliaPrep RNA Cell Miniprep System, total RNA was extracted, and the SMARTer RACE 5'/3' Kit was then used to reverse transcribe the RNA into 5'RACE-ready cDNA. Multiplex adaptors were used to barcode full-length TCR alpha and beta libraries, and the barcoded libraries were sequenced on an Illumina MiSeq. Processing in the source paper ran as follows. For each of nine subset-tissue groups, sequencing data from the five patients were combined, and the groups were compared by unsupervised clustering of TCR gene usage. The Morisita-Horn index was used to calculate repertoire similarity, with shared sequences weighted according to their contribution to each repertoire. Starting from the raw public reads, TCRdb applied fastp trimming at Q25, assembled clones with MiXCR and retained in-frame beta chains. Each entry is one CDR3 protein sequence, shown with its most common DNA and genes. These V and J calls originate from TCRdb's pipeline instead of the authors' own analysis. For this sample, the table gives over 70 distinct CDR3 sequences.

CDR1 and CDR2 are drawn from the germline V gene (reference sequence): SEHNR, FQNEAQ. From the cysteine through the phenylalanine, the CDR3 covers 15 amino acids. Solely the CDR3 DNA is kept, with 45 bases framed from the first base. Germline trimming amounts to 3 bases on V and 3 bases on J, with 1 as the count of junction bases outside the gene matches. The Miltenyi Naive CD4+ T Cell Isolation kit was used to purify naive CD4+ T cells, and Tregs were depleted with CD25 microbeads. Tregs, naive and memory CD4+ T cells from tumor, blood and ipsilateral draining lymph nodes of a handful of breast cancer patients underwent full-length TCR alpha and beta sequencing. Tumor tissue, along with lymph nodes from ipsilateral axillary dissection, was perfused with PBS, minced, and then digested using collagenase I and hyaluronidase. Ficoll density gradient centrifugation was used to isolate mononuclear cells from either lymph nodes or around 50 ml of peripheral blood. A purity exceeding 90% was confirmed by FACS for the sorted cell populations.

The source of this sequence is a female donor with breast cancer. The rearrangement combines TRBV7-9 with TRBJ2-5, and TRBD2 matches 13 of the central bases. Sequencing was done on a sample of naive CD4+ T cells sorted from a lymph node. The cell subset or site label on this specimen signifies: naive CD4+ T cells, CD4+CD45RA+CD25-. The CDR3 has the sequence CASSLGTSGEETQYF. In nucleotides, the sequence is TGTGCCAGCAGCTTGGGGACTAGCGGGGAAGAGACCCAGTACTTC. Reference TRBV7-9 and TRBJ2-5 genes cover what lies past the CDR3, so the full variable domain is DTGVSQNPRHKITKRGQNVTFRCDPISEHNRLYWYRQTLGQGPEFLTYFQNEAQLEKSRLLSDRFSAERPKGSFSTLEIQRTEQGDSAMYLCASSLGTSGEETQYFGPGTRLLVL.